The 20 T cell receptor beta chains presented below share a single source sample, sequenced in a study of blood T cell repertoires in COVID-19. Produced via immunoSEQ multiplex PCR; TCRdb's table is partial and in-frame only. This table holds about 330,000 clones, around 90% found once. The sample taken for sequencing was PBMCs or T cells enriched from blood (not recorded which). The receptors were gathered from a man aged 25-45 years who had recovered from COVID-19.

There are a few counts of this clone. The V call is TRBV5-1, the J call TRBJ2-5; perhaps TRBD1 as D (5 bases). The germline V gene encodes CDR1 SGHRS and CDR2 YFSETQ. Trimming removed 5 bases at V and 0 bases at J, with 11 bases between. This CDR3 has 14 amino acids. The CDR3 region is CASRYRINQETQYF. DNA of the CDR3: TGCGCCAGCAGGTACAGGATAAACCAAGAGACCCAGTACTTC.

The V and J genes are TRBV5-4 and TRBJ2-2; tentative D call: TRBD1 (5 bases). Per the germline V gene, CDR1 is SGHNT and CDR2 is YYREEE (reference sequence). This CDR3 spans 13 amino acids. Trimming shortened V by 2 bases and J by 5 bases, and 7 bases separated the two germline ends. This CDR3 reads CASSLKGTGELFF. CDR3 coding DNA: TGTGCCAGCAGCTTAAAGGGGACCGGGGAGCTGTTTTTT.

V usage is TRBV5-4 and J usage is TRBJ2-7, with D hard to call. The germline V and J ends were trimmed by 5 bases and 1 base, with 10 bases remaining between them. CDR1 SGHNT and CDR2 YYREEE come from the germline V gene (reference sequence). The CDR3 length is 13 residues. The CDR3 sequence: CASSLDKSYEQYF. The CDR3 DNA follows: TGTGCCAGCAGTTTAGACAAATCCTACGAGCAGTACTTC.

To note about this clone: Compared with germline, one end of the junction differs, possibly owing to a read error. The genes are TRBV11-2 and TRBJ1-2; TRBD1 matches at 7 bases. This CDR3 region has 11 residues. Germline V gene data show CDR1 as SGHAT and CDR2 as FQNNGV. This CDR3 reads CATKPGQENAF. The CDR3, as DNA: TGTGCCACCAAGCCCGGACAGGAAAACGCCTTC.

The DNA for the CDR3 is TGTGCCAGCAGCCAAGGGGGGCAAACCTCTGGAAACACCATATATTTT. This sequence encodes CASSQGGQTSGNTIYF. The genes are TRBV3-1 (or the pseudogene TRBV3-2) and TRBJ1-3, with a weak D call TRBD1 (6 bases). Germline V gene sequence: CDR1 LGHDT, CDR2 YNNKEL (reference sequence). V was trimmed by 1 base and J by 0 bases, leaving 10 bases between them. This CDR3 has 16 amino acids.

The CDR3 DNA follows: TGTGCCAGCAGCCAAGAAAAAGGGACTAGCGGGGACAATGAGCAGTTCTTC. It yields the protein CASSQEKGTSGDNEQFF. The chain couples TRBV14 to TRBJ2-1; 13 bases fit TRBD2. From germline, CDR1 is SGHDN and CDR2 FVKESK. With 0 bases clipped from V and 5 bases from J, the junction kept 4 bases outside the gene matches. The CDR3 consists of 17 residues.

The V call is TRBV5-1, the J call TRBJ2-2; TRBD2 agrees at 8 bases. V lost 1 base and J lost 1; bases outside the gene matches: 3. The CDR3 extends over 16 amino acids. Germline CDR1 is SGHRS and CDR2 is YFSETQ. CDR3 bases: TGCGCCAGCAGCTTGTCCACTAGCGGGAACACCGGGGAGCTGTTTTTT. Protein: CASSLSTSGNTGELFF.

This chain joins TRBV6-5 and TRBJ1-2, with no clear D. The V end lost 2 bases, the J end lost 4 bases, and 11 bases lay between the germline ends. The CDR3 has 14 amino acids. From germline, CDR1 is MNHEY and CDR2 SVGAGI. The DNA for the CDR3 is TGTGCCAGCAGTTACCGGGGAGCTAGCTATGGCTACACCTTC. Translation gives CASSYRGASYGYTF.

The chain is built from TRBV2 and TRBJ1-4, with a weak D call TRBD1 (6 bases). The germline V and J ends were trimmed by 6 bases and 7 bases, with 12 bases remaining between them. Germline V lookup: CDR1 SNHLY, CDR2 FYNNEI. The CDR3 contains 13 residues. The CDR3 region is CASRGGLGEKLFF. The CDR3 nucleotides read TGTGCCAGCAGAGGGGGTCTCGGTGAAAAACTGTTTTTT.

V is TRBV27 and J is TRBJ1-1; 7 bases line up with TRBD1. V was clipped by 6 bases and J by 2 bases; unmatched bases: 6. This CDR3 region has 14 residues. Germline CDR1 reads MNHEY; CDR2 reads SMNVEV (reference sequence). CDR3 sequence (DNA): TGTGCCAGCAGCAGGGACAGTGGAAACACTGAAGCTTTCTTT. Translating gives CASSRDSGNTEAFF.

The rearrangement joins TRBV28 to TRBJ1-2; D is undetermined. The CDR3 length is 15 residues. Germline lookup yields CDR1 MDHEN and CDR2 SYDVKM. V was pared by 4 bases and J by 0 bases, with 12 bases between. CDR3 bases: TGTGCCAGCAGTTCCCCAGGAACAGCTAACTATGGCTACACCTTC. Its translation: CASSSPGTANYGYTF.

J is TRBJ1-1 and V is TRBV24-1; 9 positions agree with TRBD1. CDR3 length equals 14 residues. V shed 5 bases and J 8 bases; nucleotides not matched to a gene: 8. The V gene's germline CDR1 is KGHDR and CDR2 SFDVKD. The CDR3: CATSGPGTGPEAFF. The CDR3 DNA sequence: TGTGCCACCAGTGGCCCCGGGACAGGGCCCGAAGCTTTCTTT.

The gene calls are TRBV5-4 and TRBJ1-6; D is perhaps TRBD1 (6 bases). The CDR3 is 16 amino acids. The germline V gene encodes CDR1 SGHNT and CDR2 YYREEE (reference sequence). The ends were cut back, 1 base at V and 8 bases at J, with 16 bases in the middle. This CDR3 reads CASSLIGRGSDSPLHF. The CDR3 coding sequence is TGTGCCAGCAGCTTGATCGGCAGGGGATCTGATTCACCCCTCCACTTT. Full variable domain (outside the CDR3, taken from reference TRBV5-4 and TRBJ1-6): ETGVTQSPTHLIKTRGQQVTLRCSSQSGHNTVSWYQQALGQGPQFIFQYYREEENGRGNFPPRFSGLQFPNYSSELNVNALELDDSALYLCASSLIGRGSDSPLHFGNGTRLTVT.

The chain joins TRBV6-4 to TRBJ1-1; 8 bases match TRBD1. The CDR3 is 15 amino acids. Germline CDR1 reads MRHNA; CDR2 reads SNTAGT. The V gene end was trimmed by 3 bases and the J gene end by 6 bases; junction bases not matched to a gene: 9. The CDR3 DNA reads TGTGCCAGCAGTGAACTGGGACAGGCAGACTCTGAAGCTTTCTTT. Amino acid sequence: CASSELGQADSEAFF.

V is TRBV5-4 and J is TRBJ2-3; 11 bases are shared with TRBD2. Trimming cost V 5 bases and J 3 bases; bases outside gene matches: 11. CDR3 length equals 17 residues. The germline V gene encodes CDR1 SGHNT and CDR2 YYREEE (reference sequence). Here the CDR3 DNA reads TGTGCCAGCAGATCCCTAGCGGGGGGCTGGGGGACAGATACGCAGTATTTT. This translates into CASRSLAGGWGTDTQYF.

The gene calls are TRBV11-3 and TRBJ2-2, with TRBD1 matching over 9 bases. The CDR3 consists of 15 residues. CDR1 is SGHNT, CDR2 YENEEA, per germline. J gave up 6 bases and V 1 base, and 3 bases lay outside the gene matches. The CDR3 DNA sequence: TGTGCCAGCAGCTTAGGACAGGGGGGGTCCGGGGAGCTGTTTTTT. Encoded protein: CASSLGQGGSGELFF.

The V call is TRBV6-5, the J call TRBJ1-5, with D perhaps matching TRBD1 (5 bases). Looked up from germline, CDR1 is MNHEY and CDR2 is SVGAGI. The V end was cut by 4 bases, the J end by 4 bases, with 8 bases between. This CDR3 comprises 13 residues. This chain's CDR3 is CASSSDRNQPQHF. CDR3 bases: TGTGCCAGCAGTTCTGACAGAAATCAGCCCCAGCATTTT.

This sequence joins TRBV18 and TRBJ2-5; TRBD2 matches 14 bases. The germline CDR1 and CDR2 sequences are KGHSH and LQKENI. This CDR3 has 16 amino acids. J gave up 5 bases and V 3 bases, and 5 bases lay outside the gene matches. The CDR3 sequence is CASSPRLAGGLETQYF. The DNA of the CDR3 is TGTGCCAGCTCACCCCGACTAGCGGGGGGGCTGGAGACCCAGTACTTC.

The chain's CDR3 is CASSQEKGREAQHF. The CDR3 nucleotides read TGCGCCAGCAGTCAAGAGAAGGGCCGGGAGGCCCAGCATTTT. The chain joins TRBV23-1 to TRBJ1-5, with D hard to call. TRBV23-1 qualifies as an ORF whose function is uncertain. Trimming left V 2 bases short and J 11 bases short, with 16 bases between. The CDR3 runs to 14 residues.

V usage is TRBV30 and J usage is TRBJ1-3; tentative D call: TRBD1 (5 bases). Germline V CDR1 and CDR2: GTSNPN, SVGIG (reference sequence). V lost 2 bases, J lost 1 base, and 9 bases lay in between. This CDR3 spans 14 amino acids. CDR3 region: CAWSPGLSGNTIYF. The CDR3 DNA sequence: TGTGCCTGGAGTCCAGGGTTGTCTGGAAACACCATATATTTT. Using reference TRBV30 and TRBJ1-3 for the parts outside the CDR3, the full variable domain is SQTIHQWPATLVQPVGSPLSLECTVEGTSNPNLYWYRQAAGRGLQLLFYSVGIGQISSEVPQNLSASRPQDRQFILSSKKLLLSDSGFYLCAWSPGLSGNTIYFGEGSWLTVV.